The rows below give T cell receptor beta chains drawn from one sample of a study of response to subunit inactivated influenza vaccine. MiXCR, run by TCRdb on the RT-PCR reads, gives a single entry per CDR3 protein. The table shows some 850,000 distinct CDR3 sequences, with around 18% occurring only once. Source: PBMCs from blood, taken 4 to 6 days after vaccination. All receptors derive from a man aged 45-60 years who received an inactivated influenza vaccine. Both conserved end residues are part of each CDR3. The D gene is left open where the match is weak. Not every row has a clone size; where given, it reads once, few, many or a size class.

j_call | v_call | clone_size | d_call | cdr3_aa | cdr3_nt
TRBJ1-1 | TRBV4-3 | NA | NA | CASSQAHRPMNTEAFF | TGCGCCAGCAGCCAAGCCCACAGACCCATGAACACTGAAGCTTTCTTT
TRBJ2-2 | TRBV13 | NA | TRBD2 | CASRPVLKRELNTGELFF | TGTGCCAGCAGACCCGTATTAAAGCGGGAGCTTAACACCGGGGAGCTGTTTTTT
TRBJ2-7 | TRBV5-7 | once | NA | CASSYRRRRKQYF | TGTGCCAGCAGCTATCGTCGCAGAAGGAAGCAGTACTTC
TRBJ2-1 | TRBV27 | NA | NA | CASSLGFNYNEQFF | TGTGCCAGCAGTTTAGGTTTCAATTACAATGAGCAGTTCTTC
TRBJ1-4 | TRBV12-3/TRBV12-4 | NA | NA | CASSWGLANEKLFF | TGTGCCAGCAGTTGGGGTTTAGCTAATGAAAAACTGTTTTTT
TRBJ2-5 | TRBV21-1 | NA | NA | CASSKRTRGIETQYF | TGTGCCAGCAGCAAAAGGACTAGAGGAATAGAGACCCAGTACTTC
TRBJ2-3 | TRBV7-2 | NA | NA | CASSVTLGAAYGDTQYF | TGTGCCAGCAGCGTTACCTTGGGGGCCGCCTATGGGGATACGCAGTATTTT
TRBJ2-7 | TRBV20-1 | NA | TRBD2 | CSASAQLAASEQYF | TGCAGTGCTAGTGCCCAACTAGCGGCGAGCGAGCAGTACTTC
TRBJ1-1 | TRBV7-2 | few | NA | CASSLVLGFTEAFF | TGTGCCAGCAGCTTAGTTCTCGGGTTCACTGAAGCTTTCTTT
TRBJ2-1 | TRBV15 | few | NA | CATSRKGASEQFF | TGTGCCACCAGCAGAAAAGGAGCATCCGAGCAGTTCTTC
TRBJ2-6 | TRBV7-8 | NA | NA | CASTLYSGANVLTF | TGTGCCAGCACCTTATATTCCGGGGCCAACGTCCTGACTTTC
TRBJ1-2 | TRBV5-1 | many | TRBD1 | CASRPGQGVYGYTF | TGCGCCAGCAGGCCAGGACAGGGGGTATATGGCTACACCTTC
TRBJ2-3 | TRBV3-1 | NA | NA | CASSHKGGGADTQYF | TGTGCCAGCAGCCACAAGGGGGGAGGGGCGGATACGCAGTATTTT
TRBJ1-5 | TRBV6-5 | NA | NA | CASSYFGQVGQPQHF | TGTGCCAGCAGTTACTTTGGGCAAGTGGGTCAGCCCCAGCATTTT
TRBJ2-7 | TRBV30 | NA | NA | CAWSGVGNRAYEQYF | TGTGCCTGGAGCGGAGTAGGGAATCGGGCCTACGAGCAGTACTTC
TRBJ2-7 | TRBV11-1 | NA | TRBD1 | CASSLAPGQGALVSEQYF | TGTGCCAGCAGCTTAGCTCCGGGACAGGGGGCCCTAGTGTCCGAGCAGTACTTC
TRBJ1-1 | TRBV9 | NA | NA | CASSVTGGVNTEAFF | TGTGCCAGCAGCGTAACTGGGGGGGTAAATACTGAAGCTTTCTTT
TRBJ2-5 | TRBV9 | NA | NA | CASSVGIAVYQETQYF | TGTGCCAGCAGCGTAGGTATAGCGGTGTACCAAGAGACCCAGTACTTC
TRBJ2-7 | TRBV7-8 | NA | TRBD1 | CASSLAGQGTPRYF | TGTGCCAGCAGCTTAGCGGGACAGGGGACGCCTCGGTACTTC
TRBJ2-3 | TRBV10-3 | NA | TRBD2 | CATQSAGGPDTQYF | TGTGCCACCCAAAGTGCGGGGGGGCCCGATACGCAGTATTTT
TRBJ2-1 | TRBV5-4 | NA | NA | CASSFPQTAYNEQFF | TGTGCCAGCAGCTTCCCCCAGACCGCCTACAATGAGCAGTTCTTC
TRBJ2-2 | TRBV6-2/TRBV6-3 | NA | TRBD1 | CASSWGQGSNTGELFF | TGTGCCAGCAGTTGGGGACAGGGGAGTAACACCGGGGAGCTGTTTTTT
TRBJ2-7 | TRBV5-1 | NA | NA | CASSLGQGITYEQYF | TGCGCCAGCAGCTTGGGGCAGGGGATAACCTACGAGCAGTACTTC
TRBJ2-5 | TRBV29-1 | many | TRBD1 | CSVHRGFGETQYF | TGCAGCGTTCACAGGGGTTTCGGCGAGACCCAGTACTTC
TRBJ2-3 | TRBV7-2 | NA | NA | CASSLAIGNSQYF | TGTGCCAGCAGCTTAGCGATCGGTAATTCGCAGTATTTT
TRBJ2-6 | TRBV15 | NA | NA | CATSVAAGPGANVLTF | TGTGCCACCAGCGTCGCCGCGGGCCCCGGGGCCAACGTCCTGACTTTC
TRBJ2-2 | TRBV27 | NA | NA | CASSSGSTGELFF | TGTGCCAGCAGTTCAGGGAGTACCGGGGAGCTGTTTTTT
TRBJ2-5 | TRBV4-3 | few | NA | CASSQDQRVGQYF | TGCGCCAGCAGCCAAGATCAAAGGGTAGGGCAGTACTTC
TRBJ2-7 | TRBV27 | few | NA | CASSPGPREQYF | TGTGCCAGCAGCCCGGGCCCCCGCGAGCAGTACTTC
TRBJ2-2 | TRBV6-2/TRBV6-3 | few | NA | CASGSIGLELFF | TGTGCCAGCGGATCCATTGGGCTGGAGCTGTTTTTT
TRBJ2-7 | TRBV27 | NA | TRBD1 | CASSPGTGGVYEQYF | TGTGCCAGCAGTCCCGGGACAGGGGGAGTCTACGAGCAGTACTTC
TRBJ2-4 | TRBV20-1 | few | TRBD2 | CSARAAGAGNIQYF | TGCAGTGCTAGAGCGGCGGGAGCAGGGAACATTCAGTACTTC
TRBJ2-2 | TRBV9 | few | NA | CASSVVANTGELFF | TGTGCCAGCAGCGTAGTTGCGAACACCGGGGAGCTGTTTTTT
TRBJ2-7 | TRBV10-3 | many | NA | CAISASGSTYEQYF | TGTGCCATCAGTGCAAGCGGGTCAACCTACGAGCAGTACTTC
TRBJ2-7 | TRBV5-1 | NA | TRBD1 | CASSWDREGSEQYF | TGCGCCAGCAGCTGGGACAGGGAGGGCTCCGAGCAGTACTTC
TRBJ2-1 | TRBV19 | few | NA | CASSIRTNEQFF | TGTGCCAGTAGTATTAGGACCAATGAGCAGTTCTTC
TRBJ1-5 | TRBV29-1 | few | TRBD1 | CSVGETGWQPQHF | TGCAGCGTGGGGGAGACAGGGTGGCAGCCCCAGCATTTT
TRBJ2-7 | TRBV29-1 | NA | NA | CSVEASSSYEQYF | TGCAGCGTTGAAGCCAGCAGTTCCTACGAGCAGTACTTC
TRBJ2-6 | TRBV11-1 | few | NA | CASSWTRETWQSGANVLTF | TGTGCCAGCAGCTGGACCAGGGAAACCTGGCAGTCTGGGGCCAACGTCCTGACTTTC
TRBJ1-1 | TRBV7-9 | NA | NA | CASSPPGIVNTEAFF | TGTGCCAGCAGCCCCCCAGGGATCGTGAACACTGAAGCTTTCTTT
TRBJ1-6 | TRBV6-5 | many | TRBD1 | CASSYTGQGYSPLHF | TGTGCCAGCAGTTACACTGGACAGGGGTATTCACCCCTCCACTTT
TRBJ1-2 | TRBV28 | NA | NA | CASSTFSTNYGYTF | TGTGCCAGCAGCACCTTCAGTACTAACTATGGCTACACCTTC
TRBJ2-3 | TRBV24-1 | NA | TRBD1 | CATSDSGQGMTDTQYF | TGTGCCACCAGTGATTCGGGACAGGGCATGACAGATACGCAGTATTTT
TRBJ2-2 | TRBV28 | few | NA | CASSTGGLTGELFF | TGTGCCAGCAGTACAGGAGGGCTCACCGGGGAGCTGTTTTTT
TRBJ2-1 | TRBV28 | NA | TRBD2 | CASSLSRLAGLDNEQFF | TGTGCCAGCAGTTTATCCCGACTAGCGGGTCTGGATAATGAGCAGTTCTTC
TRBJ2-3 | TRBV7-2 | NA | TRBD2 | CASSLEDGGGRDTQYF | TGTGCCAGCAGCTTAGAAGACGGGGGGGGTCGCGATACGCAGTATTTT
TRBJ2-2 | TRBV6-2/TRBV6-3 | NA | NA | CASSHSKQHRESGELFF | TGTGCCAGCAGTCACTCGAAACAACACCGCGAGTCCGGGGAGCTGTTTTTT
TRBJ1-2 | TRBV12-3/TRBV12-4 | few | TRBD1 | CASRSGQGINYGYTF | TGTGCCAGCAGATCGGGACAGGGAATTAACTATGGCTACACCTTC
TRBJ2-2 | TRBV6-1 | NA | NA | CASRLTGAGTGELFF | TGTGCCAGCAGGCTTACGGGTGCCGGCACCGGGGAGCTGTTTTTT
TRBJ2-1 | TRBV7-8 | NA | NA | CASSPFSGISYNEQFF | TGTGCCAGCAGCCCGTTTTCGGGAATCTCCTACAATGAGCAGTTCTTC
TRBJ2-5 | TRBV20-1 | once | TRBD1 | CSASPIQGDQETQYF | TGCAGTGCTAGTCCGATTCAGGGGGACCAAGAGACCCAGTACTTC
TRBJ2-1 | TRBV5-6 | NA | NA | CASSLDKGEQFF | TGTGCCAGCAGCTTGGACAAAGGTGAGCAGTTCTTC
TRBJ2-1 | TRBV6-1 | few | TRBD1 | CASRSGQGSYANEQFF | TGTGCCAGCAGGTCGGGACAGGGAAGTTACGCCAATGAGCAGTTCTTC
TRBJ2-3 | TRBV20-1 | many | NA | CSAPGLPDTQYF | TGCAGTGCCCCCGGACTCCCAGATACGCAGTATTTT
TRBJ2-3 | TRBV7-9 | once | NA | CASSQEEGNTDTQYF | TGTGCCAGCAGCCAGGAGGAGGGTAACACAGATACGCAGTATTTT